This T cell receptor (beta chain) derives from a study of immune evolution from preneoplasia to lung adenocarcinoma. Using immunoSEQ multiplex PCR, the repertoire was profiled, and TCRdb retains in-frame clones only, with some absent. The sample consists of more than 4,000 clones, more than 65% of them appearing once. The receptor comes from a person aged 70 to 85 with invasive lung adenocarcinoma. Some clones in this sample may be carry-over from other donors' samples. Sequencing was carried out using FFPE invasive lung adenocarcinoma tissue.

This chain's CDR3 is CASSLVRQSKVTQYF. In DNA form, the CDR3 reads TGTGCCAGCAGCTTGGTCCGACAGAGTAAGGTGACCCAGTACTTC. The V and J genes are TRBV5-6 and TRBJ2-5; tentatively, D is TRBD1 (5 bases). From germline, CDR1 is SGHDT and CDR2 YYEEEE. Trimming took off 0 bases at V and 7 bases at J, with 16 bases between the two ends. The CDR3 runs to 15 residues.